The entry below describes one T cell receptor beta chain. As yet, its antigen is unknown. This PCR relied on a set of 60 Vbeta primers and 13 Jbeta primers. The assay was immunoSEQ multiplex PCR, and TCRdb's table has in-frame clones only and misses some. The sample consists of 130,000 or so clones, more than 60% of them appearing once. Germline lookup yields CDR1 MNHNS and CDR2 SASEGT. V lost 4 bases and J lost 9, with 9 bases in between. CDR3 size: 11 residues. This entry is derived from a study of cytomegalovirus exposure and HLA in healthy donors. Overall study context: A prior analysis found 100 million to 140 million unique TCR beta sequences from around 200 million T cells. Study-wide results and caveats: A further, later analysis showed that HLA-associated TCR beta chains (compared with equally common others) were more clonally expanded.

The sequencing sample was made of PBMCs. The chain uses TRBV6-1 and TRBJ1-2; possible D gene TRBD1, 5 bases. The sequence derives from a female donor in good health and CMV-seronegative. CDR3 in amino acids: CASSALGRYTF. The CDR3 DNA sequence: TGTGCCAGCAGTGCCCTGGGGCGCTACACCTTC.